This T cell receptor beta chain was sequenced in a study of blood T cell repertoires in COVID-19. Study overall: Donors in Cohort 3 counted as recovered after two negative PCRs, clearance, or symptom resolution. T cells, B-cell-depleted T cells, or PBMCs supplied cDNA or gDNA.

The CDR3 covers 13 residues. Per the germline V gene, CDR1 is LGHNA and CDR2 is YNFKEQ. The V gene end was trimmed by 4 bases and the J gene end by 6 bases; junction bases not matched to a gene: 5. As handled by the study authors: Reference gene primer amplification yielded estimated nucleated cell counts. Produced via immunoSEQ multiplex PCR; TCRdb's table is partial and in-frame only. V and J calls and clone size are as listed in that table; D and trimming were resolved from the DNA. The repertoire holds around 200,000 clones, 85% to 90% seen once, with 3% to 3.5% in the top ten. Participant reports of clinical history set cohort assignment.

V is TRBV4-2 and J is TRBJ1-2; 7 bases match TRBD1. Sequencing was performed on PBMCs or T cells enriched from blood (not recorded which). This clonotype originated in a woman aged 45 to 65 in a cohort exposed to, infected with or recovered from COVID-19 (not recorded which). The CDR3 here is CASSPQGGDGYTF. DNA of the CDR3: TGTGCCAGCAGCCCGCAGGGGGGCGATGGCTACACCTTC.